This paragraph reports one T cell receptor (beta chain). As yet, its antigen is unknown. This sample was included in a study of T cells in pancreatic ductal adenocarcinoma. Whole-study findings and limits: Comparisons of tumor and blood clonality may show falsely lower tumor diversity. The resected cohort was biased toward the minority with early-stage disease. Tumor and blood clonality did not differ significantly, about 0.1 versus 0.07. Compared with tumor, blood showed more total productive templates and around 8.1-fold more clonotypes.

The selected patients with pancreatic ductal adenocarcinoma had surgery but no neoadjuvant therapy. Germline V CDR1 and CDR2: SGHVS, FQNEAQ. V dropped 3 bases and J dropped 0 bases, with 17 bases sitting between them. This CDR3 contains 18 residues. Profiling relied on immunoSEQ multiplex PCR, and the TCRdb table lists in-frame clones only, not all of them. The table has roughly 8,700 clones, 85% to 90% seen once. This clonotype originated in a human donor with pancreatic ductal adenocarcinoma. This sequence joins TRBV7-8 and TRBJ1-4; D not certain. The material sequenced was PBMCs. CDR3 sequence: CASSLLGDPFPTNEKLFF. CDR3 nucleotides: TGTGCCAGCAGCTTGCTGGGAGACCCCTTTCCAACTAATGAAAAACTGTTTTTT. Supplemented by reference TRBV7-8 and TRBJ1-4, the full variable domain reads GAGVSQSPRYKVAKRGQDVALRCDPISGHVSLFWYQQALGQGPEFLTYFQNEAQLDKSGLPSDRFFAERPEGSVSTLKIQRTQQEDSAVYLCASSLLGDPFPTNEKLFFGSGTQLSVL.